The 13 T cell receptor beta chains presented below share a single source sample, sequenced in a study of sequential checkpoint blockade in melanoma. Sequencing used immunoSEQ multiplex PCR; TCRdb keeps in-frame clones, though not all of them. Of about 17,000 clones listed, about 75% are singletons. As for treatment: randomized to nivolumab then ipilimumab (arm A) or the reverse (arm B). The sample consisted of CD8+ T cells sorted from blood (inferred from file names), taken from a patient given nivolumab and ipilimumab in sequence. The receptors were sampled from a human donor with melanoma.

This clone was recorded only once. As DNA, the CDR3 is TGTGCCAGCAGCGTAGGGGGTAGCGGGGGGACAGATACGCAGTATTTT. Residues: CASSVGGSGGTDTQYF. The rearrangement joins TRBV9 to TRBJ2-3; 10 nucleotides line up with TRBD2. The CDR3 has 16 residues. CDR1 and CDR2 (germline): SGDLS, YYNGEE. The J segment lost 3 bases and the V segment lost 0 bases, leaving 4 bases of the junction unmatched.

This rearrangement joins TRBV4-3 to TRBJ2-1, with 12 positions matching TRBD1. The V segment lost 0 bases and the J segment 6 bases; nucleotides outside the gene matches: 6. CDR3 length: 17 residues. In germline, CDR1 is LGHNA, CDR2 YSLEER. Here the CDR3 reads CASSQERDRGLSNEQFF. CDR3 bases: TGCGCCAGCAGCCAAGAAAGGGACAGGGGGCTATCCAATGAGCAGTTCTTC.

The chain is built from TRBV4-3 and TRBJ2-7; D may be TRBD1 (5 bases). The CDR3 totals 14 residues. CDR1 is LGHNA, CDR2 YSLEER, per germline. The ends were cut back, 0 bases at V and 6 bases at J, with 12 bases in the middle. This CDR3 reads CASSQDPRVGEQYF. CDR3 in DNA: TGCGCCAGCAGCCAAGATCCCAGGGTCGGCGAGCAGTACTTC.

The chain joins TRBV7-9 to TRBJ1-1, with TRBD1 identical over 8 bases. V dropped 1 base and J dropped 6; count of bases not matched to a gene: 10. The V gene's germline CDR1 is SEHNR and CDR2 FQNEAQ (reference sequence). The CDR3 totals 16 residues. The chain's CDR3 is CASSLEGQGEDAEAFF. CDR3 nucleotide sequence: TGTGCCAGCAGCTTAGAAGGACAGGGAGAGGACGCTGAAGCTTTCTTT.

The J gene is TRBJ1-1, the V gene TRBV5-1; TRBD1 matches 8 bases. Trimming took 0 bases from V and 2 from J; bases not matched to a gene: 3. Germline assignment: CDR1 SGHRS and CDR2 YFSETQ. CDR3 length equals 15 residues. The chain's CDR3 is CASSLGAGGNTEAFF. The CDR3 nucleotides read TGCGCCAGCAGCTTGGGTGCAGGGGGCAACACTGAAGCTTTCTTT.

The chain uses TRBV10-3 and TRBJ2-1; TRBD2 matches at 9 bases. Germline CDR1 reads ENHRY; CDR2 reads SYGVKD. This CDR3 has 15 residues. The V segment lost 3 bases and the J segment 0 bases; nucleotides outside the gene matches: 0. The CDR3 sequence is CAISDSGSSYNEQFF. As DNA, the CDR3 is TGTGCCATCAGTGATAGCGGGAGCTCCTACAATGAGCAGTTCTTC.

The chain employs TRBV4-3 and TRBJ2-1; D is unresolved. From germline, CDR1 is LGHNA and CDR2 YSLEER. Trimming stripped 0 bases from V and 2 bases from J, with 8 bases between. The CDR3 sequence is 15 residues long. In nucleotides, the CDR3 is TGCGCCAGCAGCCAAGAAACAGTCCCCTACAATGAGCAGTTCTTC. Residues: CASSQETVPYNEQFF.

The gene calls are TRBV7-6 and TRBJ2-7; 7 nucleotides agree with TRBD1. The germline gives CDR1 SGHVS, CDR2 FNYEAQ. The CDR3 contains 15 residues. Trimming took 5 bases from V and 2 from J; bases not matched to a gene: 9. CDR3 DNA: TGTGCCAGCAGCCCTGGGACAGCTATCACCTACGAGCAGTACTTC. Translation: CASSPGTAITYEQYF.

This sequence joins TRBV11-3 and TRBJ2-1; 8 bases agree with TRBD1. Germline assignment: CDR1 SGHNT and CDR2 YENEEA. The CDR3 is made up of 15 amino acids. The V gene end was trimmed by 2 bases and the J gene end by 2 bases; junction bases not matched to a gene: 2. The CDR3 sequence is CASSLWTGTYNEQFF. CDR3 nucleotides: TGTGCCAGCAGCTTATGGACAGGGACCTACAATGAGCAGTTCTTC. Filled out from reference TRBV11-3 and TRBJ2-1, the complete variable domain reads EAGVVQSPRYKIIEKKQPVAFWCNPISGHNTLYWYLQNLGQGPELLIRYENEEAVDDSQLPKDRFSAERLKGVDSTLKIQPAELGDSAVYLCASSLWTGTYNEQFFGPGTRLTVL.

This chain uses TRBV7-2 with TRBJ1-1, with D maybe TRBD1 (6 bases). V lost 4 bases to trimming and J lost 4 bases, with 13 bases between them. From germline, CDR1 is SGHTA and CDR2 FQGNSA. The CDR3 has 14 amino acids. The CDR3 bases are TGTGCCAGCAGCTATCGTCAGGGGAGCACTGAAGCTTTCTTT. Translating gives CASSYRQGSTEAFF. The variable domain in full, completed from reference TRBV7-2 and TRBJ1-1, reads GAGVSQSPSNKVTEKGKDVELRCDPISGHTALYWYRQSLGQGLEFLIYFQGNSAPDKSGLPSDRFSAERTGGSVSTLTIQRTQQEDSAVYLCASSYRQGSTEAFFGQGTRLTVV.

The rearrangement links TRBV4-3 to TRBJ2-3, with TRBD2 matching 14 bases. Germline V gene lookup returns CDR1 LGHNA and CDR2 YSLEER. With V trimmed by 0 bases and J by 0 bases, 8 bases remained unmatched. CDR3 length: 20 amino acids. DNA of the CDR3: TGCGCCAGCAGCCAAGAATTGGGACTAGCGGGAGTCCGTAGCACAGATACGCAGTATTTT. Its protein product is CASSQELGLAGVRSTDTQYF.

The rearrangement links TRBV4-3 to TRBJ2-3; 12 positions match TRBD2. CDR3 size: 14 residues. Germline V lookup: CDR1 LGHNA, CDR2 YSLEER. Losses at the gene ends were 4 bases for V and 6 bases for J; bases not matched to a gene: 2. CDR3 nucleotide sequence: TGCGCCAGCAGCCTACTAGCGGGAGGCGATACGCAGTATTTT. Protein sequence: CASSLLAGGDTQYF.

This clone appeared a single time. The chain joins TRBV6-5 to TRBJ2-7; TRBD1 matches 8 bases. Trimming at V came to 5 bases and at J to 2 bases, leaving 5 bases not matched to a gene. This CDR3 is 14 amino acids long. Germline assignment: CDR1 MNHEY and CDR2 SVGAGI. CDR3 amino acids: CASSAGDRPYEQYF. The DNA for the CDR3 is TGTGCCAGCAGTGCCGGGGACAGGCCCTACGAGCAGTACTTC.